These 8 T cell receptor beta chains originate from one sample sequenced in a study of identical twins. TCRdb redid the calling of the 5' RACE reads with MiXCR, one entry per CDR3 protein. The data contain about 240,000 distinct CDR3 sequences, 10% to 13% of them seen just once; the ten biggest clones take up more than 8%. Sequenced: memory T cells sorted from blood. All receptors come from a man in his fifties in good health.

This clonotype was counted only a few times. CDR3 protein: CASSSADQPAELFF. The CDR3 DNA reads TGTGCCAGCAGTTCTGCGGACCAACCCGCGGAGCTGTTTTTT. V and J are TRBV6-2 or TRBV6-3 and TRBJ2-2; D is ambiguous. V dropped 4 bases and J dropped 10 bases, with 16 bases sitting between them. Germline loops: CDR1 MNHEY, CDR2 SVGEGT. The CDR3 covers 14 residues.

This clonotype was seen only a few times. This rearrangement joins TRBV3-1 to TRBJ2-4, with D possibly being TRBD2 (6 bases). V lost 0 bases and J lost 0, with 12 bases in between. Germline V gene sequence: CDR1 LGHDT, CDR2 YNNKEL (reference sequence). CDR3 length: 17 residues. CDR3: CASSQDSGRLAKNIQYF. The CDR3, as DNA: TGTGCCAGCAGCCAAGATTCCGGGAGACTAGCCAAAAACATTCAGTACTTC.

This clonotype was detected ten times or more. This chain connects TRBV5-1 to TRBJ2-2, with a weak D call TRBD2 (6 bases). V lost 7 bases and J lost 4, with 11 bases in between. The CDR3 extends over 13 amino acids. CDR1 is SGHRS and CDR2 is YFSETQ in the germline V gene. CDR3 sequence: CASRREFTGELFF. Written as DNA, the CDR3 is TGCGCCAGCCGGAGGGAGTTCACCGGGGAGCTGTTTTTT.

This chain joins TRBV11-2 and TRBJ1-2, with 7 bases aligning to TRBD1. Germline V gene data show CDR1 as SGHAT and CDR2 as FQNNGV. This CDR3 is built from 15 residues. After removal of 5 bases from V and 5 bases from J, the junction contained 11 bases not matched to a gene. CDR3 DNA sequence: TGTGCCAGCAGCCCCCGACAGGGAAGGGTGTATGGCTACACCTTC. Protein sequence: CASSPRQGRVYGYTF.

In this sample, this clonotype turned up many times. The V and J genes are TRBV12-3 or TRBV12-4 and TRBJ1-1, with 8 bases lining up with TRBD1. The CDR3 totals 15 residues. Trimming removed 4 bases from V and 1 base from J; junction bases left unmatched: 5. DNA of the CDR3: TGTGCCAGCAGTTCATGGACAGGGAAGAACACTGAAGCTTTCTTT. The encoded protein is CASSSWTGKNTEAFF.

There are a few counts of this clonotype. The chain links TRBV5-4 to TRBJ2-7; tentatively, D is TRBD2 (6 bases). The CDR3 runs to 15 residues. Trimming took 4 bases from V and 2 from J, leaving 16 bases between them. CDR1 is SGHNT, CDR2 YYREEE, per germline (reference sequence). CDR3 protein: CASSPGSRGTYEQYF. CDR3 coding DNA: TGTGCCAGCAGCCCCGGTTCCCGGGGGACCTACGAGCAGTACTTC.

V and J are TRBV18 and TRBJ2-2, with 7 bases matching TRBD1. V lost 1 base and J lost 0; bases outside the gene matches: 2. The CDR3 contains 16 residues. The germline gives CDR1 KGHSH, CDR2 LQKENI. The CDR3 loop is CASSPQGTANTGELFF. CDR3 in DNA: TGTGCCAGCTCACCACAGGGGACAGCGAACACCGGGGAGCTGTTTTTT. The full variable domain, with the rest looked up from reference TRBV18 and TRBJ2-2, is NAGVMQNPRHLVRRRGQEARLRCSPMKGHSHVYWYRQLPEEGLKFMVYLQKENIIDESGMPKERFSAEFPKEGPSILRIQQVVRGDSAAYFCASSPQGTANTGELFFGEGSRLTVL.

The chain has TRBV4-3 and TRBJ1-5, with D possibly matching TRBD1 (5 bases). The germline gives CDR1 LGHNA, CDR2 YSLEER. This CDR3 has 15 residues. The ends were cut back, 2 bases at V and 6 bases at J, with 14 bases in the middle. The CDR3 spells CASSQSWMGRQPQHF. The CDR3 DNA sequence: TGCGCCAGCAGCCAAAGTTGGATGGGGCGTCAGCCCCAGCATTTT.